This entry features one T cell receptor (beta chain) sequence. Its antigen remains unidentified. The sample comes from a study of blood T cells in healthy people across ages. Study-wide results and limits: Naive T cell percentage and TCR beta diversity correlated strongly. The fall in TCR beta diversity per million T cells was roughly linear with age. Naive and antigen-experienced cells were not separated, limiting conclusive comparison.

The second PCR ran about 6 to 11 cycles with a sample-barcoded 5' primer and J-beta primers. Every molecule of cDNA carried a tag from a template-switch adaptor with 12 random nucleotides. In TCRdb, the 5' RACE reads were re-called with MiXCR into one record per CDR3 protein. The table shows around 1,600,000 distinct CDR3 sequences, with 35% to 45% occurring only once. The length of the CDR3 is 12 residues. CDR1 DFQATT and CDR2 SNEGSKA come from the germline V gene (reference sequence). Trimming took off 3 bases at V and 1 base at J, with 6 bases between the two ends. This TCR was recovered from a woman between 18 and 30 years old in good health. The chain joins TRBV20-1 to TRBJ1-2; no definite D call. Sequencing used blood. CDR3 nucleotide sequence: TGCAGTGCTAGTAGTCTTAACTATGGCTACACCTTC. Translating gives CSASSLNYGYTF.